The next 20 T cell receptor beta chains were all read from a single sample in a study of regulatory T cells in long-lasting Graves disease. Libraries of TCR beta came from iRepertoire HTBI primers plus Arm-PCR of CDR3 regions. TCRdb recomputed calls from the multiplex PCR reads with MiXCR, one row per CDR3 protein. This sample has 440,000 or so distinct CDR3 sequences, with about a sixth found just once. Time point specified: newly diagnosed GD, antithyroid drugs for less than 3 months. Making the TCR library involved RNA that had been extracted from PBMCs. The sample was also reused in another study, on T cells in Graves' hyperthyroidism and ophthalmopathy.

Specimen: peripheral blood mononuclear cells (PBMCs), collected at new diagnosis, from a patient treated with antithyroid drugs. These receptor sequences come from a woman aged 25 to 39 with Graves disease.

Many counts were recorded for this clonotype. The V and J genes are TRBV2 and TRBJ1-1; TRBD1 might be the D (6 bases). This CDR3 has 13 residues. The ends were cut back, 5 bases at V and 4 bases at J, with 11 bases in the middle. Germline values: CDR1 SNHLY, CDR2 FYNNEI. CDR3 in amino acids: CASSNTGITEAFF. The CDR3 nucleotides read TGTGCCAGCAGTAATACAGGGATCACTGAAGCTTTCTTT.

V is TRBV12-5 and J is TRBJ2-5; a weak D match, TRBD1 (6 bases). This CDR3 comprises 15 residues. Trimming pared 5 bases from V and 2 bases from J, leaving 15 bases between. Germline loops: CDR1 LGHNT, CDR2 FRNRAP. DNA of the CDR3: TGTGCTAGTGGTCGCGAGACAGGACAACAAGAGACCCAGTACTTC. Residues: CASGRETGQQETQYF.

The rearrangement links TRBV12-3 or TRBV12-4 to TRBJ2-1, with 7 bases identical to TRBD1. This CDR3 is built from 13 residues. After removal of 5 bases from V and 7 bases from J, the junction contained 5 bases not matched to a gene. CDR3 region: CASSPGQTNEQFF. CDR3 coding DNA: TGTGCCAGCAGTCCGGGACAGACAAATGAGCAGTTCTTC.

In this sample, this clonotype turned up a few times. This rearrangement joins TRBV19 to TRBJ1-2; D gene unclear. V dropped 5 bases and J dropped 7 bases, with 14 bases sitting between them. The CDR3 length is 13 residues. The germline CDR1 and CDR2 sequences are LNHDA and SQIVND (reference sequence). CDR3 in DNA: TGTGCCAGTAGTTCCATGACGTACGGTGGCTACACCTTC. It yields the protein CASSSMTYGGYTF.

As regards this clonotype: Relative to the germline gene, one junction end is altered; a read error may explain this. The J gene is TRBJ2-3, the V gene TRBV20-1; D is ambiguous. This CDR3 comprises 12 residues. From germline, CDR1 is DFQATT and CDR2 SNEGSKA (reference sequence). The CDR3: CGAMGSWATQYF. DNA for the CDR3: TGCGGTGCTATGGGCTCCTGGGCTACGCAGTATTTT.

This clonotype was counted many times. The V call is TRBV6-2 or TRBV6-3, the J call TRBJ2-1; 11 positions agree with TRBD2. With 6 bases clipped from V and 9 bases from J, the junction kept 4 bases outside the gene matches. Germline lookup yields CDR1 MNHEY and CDR2 SVGEGT. CDR3 length: 13 residues. Here the CDR3 DNA reads TGTGCCAGCAGGACTAGCGGGATGAGTGAGCAGTTCTTC. Translation gives CASRTSGMSEQFF.

The CDR3 spells CASSSDSKQFF. The CDR3 coding sequence is TGTGCCAGCAGTTCCGACTCAAAGCAGTTCTTC. The chain joins TRBV12-3 or TRBV12-4 to TRBJ2-1; D is undetermined. The V end was cut by 4 bases, the J end by 11 bases, with 9 bases between. This CDR3 comprises 11 residues.

The table lists this clonotype with many counts. V and J are TRBV28 and TRBJ2-7, with 16 bases identical to TRBD2. CDR1 is MDHEN, CDR2 SYDVKM, per germline. The CDR3 has 15 amino acids. J gave up 4 bases and V 5 bases, and 2 bases lay outside the gene matches. In nucleotides, the CDR3 is TGTGCCAGCAGTGGGGGACTAGCGGGAGGGTACGAGCAGTACTTC. Protein sequence: CASSGGLAGGYEQYF.

CDR3 protein: CASSLGVGVGYF. In DNA form, the CDR3 reads TGTGCCAGCAGCTTGGGTGTCGGGGTAGGGTACTTC. The chain carries TRBV7-9 and TRBJ2-7; weak D call: TRBD2 (5 bases). Deletions cut 3 bases from V and 12 bases from J, with 15 bases between. The CDR3 is made up of 12 amino acids. Germline CDR1 reads SEHNR; CDR2 reads FQNEAQ (reference sequence).

This clonotype was seen at least ten times. The junction departs from the called germline gene at one end, perhaps through a read error. This chain connects TRBV4-2 to TRBJ2-5; 13 bases are a match to TRBD2. Germline-derived CDR1 and CDR2 are LGHNA and YNFKEQ. The CDR3 contains 18 residues. CDR3 region: CASRQVTSGTSGEETQYF. CDR3 nucleotides: TGTGCCAGCAGGCAAGTCACTTCCGGGACTAGCGGGGAAGAGACCCAGTACTTC.

This clonotype was observed many times. CDR3 sequence reads: CASSRRQGADAKNIQYF. CDR3 DNA sequence: TGTGCCAGCAGCAGAAGACAGGGGGCTGATGCCAAAAACATTCAGTACTTC. The chain links TRBV7-9 to TRBJ2-4; 10 nucleotides agree with TRBD1. Germline assignment: CDR1 SEHNR and CDR2 FQNEAQ (reference sequence). Trimming cost V 5 bases and J 1 base; bases outside gene matches: 8. This CDR3 has 17 amino acids. Using reference TRBV7-9 and TRBJ2-4 for the parts outside the CDR3, the full variable domain is DTGVSQNPRHKITKRGQNVTFRCDPISEHNRLYWYRQTLGQGPEFLTYFQNEAQLEKSRLLSDRFSAERPKGSFSTLEIQRTEQGDSAMYLCASSRRQGADAKNIQYFGAGTRLSVL.

Ten or more counts support this clonotype. V and J are TRBV27 and TRBJ2-7, with D maybe TRBD2 (5 bases). Looked up from germline, CDR1 is MNHEY and CDR2 is SMNVEV (reference sequence). V gave up 5 bases and J gave up 3 bases, with 11 bases separating them. The CDR3 is 13 amino acids. The CDR3, as DNA: TGTGCCAGCAGTCCCCGAGGGCTCTACGAGCAGTACTTC. This codes for CASSPRGLYEQYF.

This clonotype was detected ten times or more. This rearrangement joins TRBV27 to TRBJ1-1; weak D call: TRBD1 (5 bases). Germline V gene data show CDR1 as MNHEY and CDR2 as SMNVEV (reference sequence). This CDR3 has 15 residues. The V end lost 3 bases, the J end lost 4 bases, and 15 bases lay between the germline ends. The CDR3 here is CASSLVGGGSTEAFF. The CDR3 DNA sequence: TGTGCCAGCAGTTTGGTGGGGGGTGGGAGCACTGAAGCTTTCTTT.

This clonotype appeared many times. V gene TRBV19 combines with J gene TRBJ2-1; TRBD2 matches 11 bases. Germline V gene sequence: CDR1 LNHDA, CDR2 SQIVND (reference sequence). CDR3 length equals 15 residues. With V trimmed by 5 bases and J by 10 bases, 10 bases remained unmatched. The CDR3 protein is CASSARLAGLGEQFF. CDR3 DNA sequence: TGTGCCAGTAGTGCAAGACTAGCGGGACTTGGAGAGCAGTTCTTC.

This clonotype was seen many times. The chain combines TRBV24-1 with TRBJ2-7, with D perhaps matching TRBD1 (5 bases). This CDR3 is built from 16 residues. CDR1 and CDR2 (germline): KGHDR, SFDVKD. Trimming left V 5 bases short and J 2 bases short, with 18 bases between. CDR3 region: CATSVSVGLFTYEQYF. Written as DNA, the CDR3 is TGTGCCACCAGTGTCTCCGTGGGGCTCTTTACCTACGAGCAGTACTTC.

In this sample, this clonotype turned up a few times. The chain joins TRBV7-9 to TRBJ1-2, with D unclear. The V and J ends lost 1 base and 8 bases respectively, with 11 bases between them. This CDR3 comprises 13 residues. Germline V gene data show CDR1 as SEHNR and CDR2 as FQNEAQ (reference sequence). CDR3 in amino acids: CASSLEILRGYTF. DNA of the CDR3: TGTGCCAGCAGCTTAGAGATCTTGCGCGGCTACACCTTC.

This chain links TRBV19 with TRBJ1-5; 8 positions agree with TRBD1. Unmatched junction bases numbered 8, after V lost 8 bases and J lost 5 bases. CDR3 length: 14 amino acids. CDR1 is LNHDA and CDR2 is SQIVND in the germline V gene (reference sequence). The CDR3 coding sequence is TGTGCCAGTGACTTACGACAGGGGTATCAGCCCCAGCATTTT. It translates to CASDLRQGYQPQHF.

The sample holds many counts of this clonotype. V gene TRBV27 combines with J gene TRBJ2-6, with 11 bases matching TRBD2. The trim removed 4 bases at V and 2 bases at J, leaving 13 bases unmatched. CDR1 is MNHEY and CDR2 is SMNVEV in the germline V gene (reference sequence). The CDR3 is 20 residues long. The CDR3 bases are TGTGCCAGCAGTTCCATTACCCTGACTAGCGGGAACCCTGGGGCCAACGTCCTGACTTTC. Its protein product is CASSSITLTSGNPGANVLTF. Combining the CDR3 with reference TRBV27 and TRBJ2-6 gives the whole variable domain EAQVTQNPRYLITVTGKKLTVTCSQNMNHEYMSWYRQDPGLGLRQIYYSMNVEVTDKGDVPEGYKVSRKEKRNFPLILESPSPNQTSLYFCASSSITLTSGNPGANVLTFGAGSRLTVL.

This clonotype occurred a few times. This CDR3 is CASSKLADRYEQYF. In DNA, the CDR3 is TGTGCCAGCAGTAAACTAGCGGATCGCTACGAGCAGTACTTC. The V and J genes are TRBV27 and TRBJ2-7; 8 bases match TRBD2. Germline lookup yields CDR1 MNHEY and CDR2 SMNVEV (reference sequence). Trimming at V came to 5 bases and at J to 3 bases, leaving 6 bases not matched to a gene. The CDR3 is 14 residues long.

This clonotype was recorded at least ten times. This sequence joins TRBV5-4 and TRBJ1-4; D gene ambiguous. Germline V lookup: CDR1 SGHNT, CDR2 YYREEE (reference sequence). The CDR3 has 13 residues. V was trimmed by 1 base and J by 4 bases, leaving 5 bases between them. CDR3 protein: CASSLRSNEKLFF. The CDR3 DNA is TGTGCCAGCAGCTTGAGGAGTAATGAAAAACTGTTTTTT.